This passage covers 14 T cell receptor beta chains from one sample sequenced in a study of shared clonotypes between healthy human individuals (dated by TCRdb to about 2020). Library construction relied on the immunoSEQ multiplex PCR assay. Drawn from immuneACCESS, this table holds only the in-frame rearrangements with V and J called that TCRdb kept. Clones are partly lost; checked studies trace under half to an unresolved V gene and leave the rest unexplained. Within this sample are over a million clones, with around 98.5% of them counted one time only. Clones ranked in the top ten supply 0.3% to 0.45% of the sample. The source material was naive CD4+ T cells sorted from blood. The cell subset or site label here, explained by the study, means: CD45RA+ positively selected. The source of these receptors is a man between 25 and 39 years old in good health.

The chain combines TRBV5-1 with TRBJ1-2; 7 nucleotides match TRBD1. CDR3 length: 15 amino acids. Per germline, CDR1 SGHRS and CDR2 YFSETQ. J was trimmed by 1 base and V by 4 bases; bases with no gene match: 7. The CDR3 DNA sequence: TGCGCCAGCAGCAACGGGGACAGAGATAACTATGGCTACACCTTC. Amino acids: CASSNGDRDNYGYTF.

The rearrangement uses TRBV18 and TRBJ2-7; D perhaps matches TRBD1 (6 bases). This CDR3 is built from 17 residues. V was shortened by 4 bases and J by 5 bases, with 24 bases between the two germline ends. Germline values: CDR1 KGHSH, CDR2 LQKENI. CDR3 coding DNA: TGTGCCAGCTCACATCCGGGACACCAAAAGTCGTCAAACGAGCAGTACTTC. This codes for CASSHPGHQKSSNEQYF.

For this clone: Other DNA sequences from this sample encode an identical CDR3 as well. The V gene is TRBV27, the J gene TRBJ2-7; 7 bases match TRBD1. Germline trimming cut 5 bases from V and 4 bases from J; bases unmatched to any gene: 2. Germline lookup yields CDR1 MNHEY and CDR2 SMNVEV (reference sequence). This CDR3 spans 12 amino acids. CDR3 residues: CASSRQGYEQYF. CDR3 nucleotide sequence: TGTGCCAGCAGTAGACAGGGTTACGAGCAGTACTTC.

The genes are TRBV6-5 and TRBJ1-2; a weak D match, TRBD1 (6 bases). The CDR3 spans 15 residues. Germline V CDR1 and CDR2: MNHEY, SVGAGI. V was clipped by 3 bases and J by 8 bases, with 19 bases between them. The CDR3 DNA follows: TGTGCCAGCAGTTATTCAAGGACTTTAGGGGGAGGCTACACCTTC. Its translation: CASSYSRTLGGGYTF.

This clone was seen once. The rearrangement links TRBV2 to TRBJ2-3, with 8 positions matching TRBD1. The V segment lost 4 bases and the J segment 4 bases; nucleotides outside the gene matches: 7. Germline lookup yields CDR1 SNHLY and CDR2 FYNNEI. The length of the CDR3 is 15 residues. CDR3 DNA sequence: TGTGCCAGCAGTGCGACAGGGGTGGGACCAGATACGCAGTATTTT. The encoded protein is CASSATGVGPDTQYF.

The chain is built from TRBV4-3 and TRBJ2-4, with D tentatively TRBD1 (5 bases). V lost 4 bases to trimming and J lost 0 bases, with 13 bases between them. Germline CDR1 is LGHNA and CDR2 is YSLEER. CDR3 length: 16 residues. CDR3 coding DNA: TGCGCCAGCAGCCTGACAGTAACCTTAGCCAAAAACATTCAGTACTTC. As protein: CASSLTVTLAKNIQYF.

Concerning this clone itself: Distinct nucleotide sequences in the sample also encode this CDR3. The chain combines TRBV5-1 with TRBJ2-3; D is possibly TRBD1 (6 bases). The germline V and J ends were trimmed by 4 bases and 0 bases, with 9 bases remaining between them. CDR3 length: 14 amino acids. Germline V gene lookup returns CDR1 SGHRS and CDR2 YFSETQ. CDR3 sequence reads: CASSGGGSTDTQYF. The DNA of the CDR3 is TGCGCCAGCAGCGGGGGCGGTAGCACAGATACGCAGTATTTT.

The rearrangement links TRBV6-5 to TRBJ1-2; D perhaps matches TRBD1 (5 bases). Trimming pared 1 base from V and 3 bases from J, leaving 9 bases between. The CDR3 totals 14 residues. Germline values: CDR1 MNHEY, CDR2 SVGAGI. This chain's CDR3 is CASSYFGTDYGYTF. The CDR3 nucleotides are TGTGCCAGCAGTTACTTCGGGACGGACTATGGCTACACCTTC.

The J gene is TRBJ2-1, the V gene TRBV11-3; TRBD2 agrees at 11 bases. Per the germline V gene, CDR1 is SGHNT and CDR2 is YENEEA. The CDR3 has 19 amino acids. The trim removed 1 base at V and 4 bases at J, leaving 12 bases unmatched. The CDR3 DNA reads as TGTGCCAGCAGCTTAGGCGGCCCTACTAGCGGGAGTCGGTACAATGAGCAGTTCTTC. Protein product: CASSLGGPTSGSRYNEQFF.

The chain combines TRBV10-3 with TRBJ1-1; 7 bases are shared with TRBD1. The germline V gene encodes CDR1 ENHRY and CDR2 SYGVKD. V shed 0 bases, J shed 6 bases, and the junction held 7 bases outside the gene matches. The CDR3 consists of 15 residues. In DNA, the CDR3 is TGTGCCATCAGTGAGTCGACAGGGAAGTACGCTGAAGCTTTCTTT. Amino acids: CAISESTGKYAEAFF.

The genes are TRBV5-6 and TRBJ1-1; D remains ambiguous. The CDR3 consists of 15 residues. The ends were cut back, 1 base at V and 6 bases at J, with 16 bases in the middle. CDR1 is SGHDT and CDR2 is YYEEEE in the germline V gene. CDR3 sequence reads: CASSLYGFGEPEAFF. Here the CDR3 DNA reads TGTGCCAGCAGCTTGTACGGTTTTGGTGAGCCTGAAGCTTTCTTT.

This chain connects TRBV30 to TRBJ1-1; D unclear. Trimming shortened V by 0 bases and J by 0 bases, and 11 bases separated the two germline ends. This CDR3 is 15 amino acids long. The germline gives CDR1 GTSNPN, CDR2 SVGIG (reference sequence). The CDR3 DNA reads as TGTGCCTGGAGTGTAGTGGTAGGGCTGAACACTGAAGCTTTCTTT. Protein product: CAWSVVVGLNTEAFF. Based on the CDR3 plus reference TRBV30 and TRBJ1-1, the full variable domain is SQTIHQWPATLVQPVGSPLSLECTVEGTSNPNLYWYRQAAGRGLQLLFYSVGIGQISSEVPQNLSASRPQDRQFILSSKKLLLSDSGFYLCAWSVVVGLNTEAFFGQGTRLTVV.

The chain couples TRBV15 to TRBJ1-5; D gene unclear. The CDR3 spans 16 residues. V shed 1 base and J shed 3 bases, with 13 bases lying between them. Germline V gives CDR1 LNHNV, CDR2 YYDKDF (reference sequence). The CDR3 DNA sequence: TGTGCCACCAGCAGAGTGGGAGGTTTCGACAATCAGCCCCAGCATTTT. It encodes CATSRVGGFDNQPQHF. The whole variable domain, remainder taken from reference TRBV15 and TRBJ1-5, is DAMVIQNPRYQVTQFGKPVTLSCSQTLNHNVMYWYQQKSSQAPKLLFHYYDKDFNNEADTPDNFQSRRPNTSFCFLDIRSPGLGDTAMYLCATSRVGGFDNQPQHFGDGTRLSIL.

V usage is TRBV11-3 and J usage is TRBJ2-3; D unclear. Germline CDR1 and CDR2: SGHNT and YENEEA. The V and J ends lost 1 base and 0 bases respectively, with 8 bases between them. The CDR3 extends over 15 amino acids. The CDR3 nucleotides are TGTGCCAGCAGCTTAGGGGTAGGGAGCACAGATACGCAGTATTTT. The encoded protein is CASSLGVGSTDTQYF. Using reference TRBV11-3 and TRBJ2-3 for the parts outside the CDR3, the full variable domain is EAGVVQSPRYKIIEKKQPVAFWCNPISGHNTLYWYLQNLGQGPELLIRYENEEAVDDSQLPKDRFSAERLKGVDSTLKIQPAELGDSAVYLCASSLGVGSTDTQYFGPGTRLTVL.